Below are 30 T cell receptor beta chains sequenced from a single sample in a study of blood T cell repertoires in COVID-19. Sequencing used immunoSEQ multiplex PCR; TCRdb keeps in-frame clones, though not all of them. In the table there are about 90,000 clones, 89% of which are singletons. The sequencing input was peripheral blood. These receptor sequences come from a woman in her seventies with acute or convalescent COVID-19.

The rearrangement links TRBV14 to TRBJ1-2; a weak D match, TRBD1 (5 bases). This CDR3 is built from 12 residues. Germline V lookup: CDR1 SGHDN, CDR2 FVKESK. Trimming took off 6 bases at V and 6 bases at J, with 11 bases between the two ends. The CDR3 DNA reads TGTGCCAGCAGTCGGGGACTTGATGGCTACACCTTC. Translated, it gives CASSRGLDGYTF.

The CDR3 loop reads CASSRSTSGGAADTQYF. Written as DNA, the CDR3 is TGTGCCAGCAGCCGATCAACTAGCGGGGGGGCCGCAGATACGCAGTATTTT. V and J are TRBV6-6 and TRBJ2-3, with 13 bases that match TRBD2. Germline trimming cut 6 bases from V and 4 bases from J; bases unmatched to any gene: 10. The CDR3 is 17 amino acids. The germline CDR1 and CDR2 sequences are MNHNY and SVGAGI (reference sequence).

This clone was detected once. The chain links TRBV7-9 to TRBJ2-1; D might be TRBD1 (6 bases). The CDR3 totals 16 residues. CDR1 is SEHNR, CDR2 FQNEAQ, per germline (reference sequence). V gave up 5 bases and J gave up 9 bases, with 23 bases separating them. The CDR3 loop reads CASSANREYPRGEQFF. The CDR3 bases are TGTGCCAGCAGCGCGAACAGGGAATACCCTAGGGGTGAGCAGTTCTTC.

The rearrangement links TRBV27 to TRBJ2-2; no clear D gene. Germline-derived CDR1 and CDR2 are MNHEY and SMNVEV (reference sequence). The CDR3 contains 14 residues. Trimming pared 6 bases from V and 8 bases from J, leaving 16 bases between. The CDR3 DNA is TGTGCCAGCAGCTCTCCGGGTCGGTCTGGGGAGCTGTTTTTT. It is translated as CASSSPGRSGELFF.

A single count supports this clone. The germline gene is not matched at one end of the junction; a read error may be the cause. The chain employs TRBV6-6 and TRBJ1-6, with D perhaps matching TRBD1 (5 bases). CDR1 is MNHNY, CDR2 SVGAGI, per germline (reference sequence). This CDR3 is 15 amino acids long. CDR3 in amino acids: CAGRTTVPYNSPLHF. Written as DNA, the CDR3 is TGTGCCGGCAGGACGACAGTTCCCTATAATTCACCCCTCCACTTT.

This clone was picked up a small number of times. J is TRBJ1-6 and V is TRBV5-4; 7 bases map to TRBD1. The trim removed 0 bases at V and 7 bases at J, leaving 4 bases unmatched. The CDR3 sequence is 15 residues long. CDR1 is SGHNT, CDR2 YYREEE, per germline (reference sequence). The CDR3 loop reads CASSLEGTANSPLHF. The DNA of the CDR3 is TGTGCCAGCAGCTTGGAGGGGACAGCAAATTCACCCCTCCACTTT.

The V call is TRBV10-1, the J call TRBJ2-3, with 7 bases that match TRBD2. The CDR3 runs to 16 residues. CDR1 is WNHNN, CDR2 SYGVQD, per germline (reference sequence). V was clipped by 3 bases and J by 0 bases; unmatched bases: 6. The CDR3 sequence: CASSEPGLPSTDTQYF. The DNA of the CDR3 is TGCGCCAGCAGTGAACCGGGACTACCTAGCACAGATACGCAGTATTTT.

This chain uses TRBV19 with TRBJ2-2; 8 bases match TRBD2. Germline values: CDR1 LNHDA, CDR2 SQIVND (reference sequence). This CDR3 spans 16 amino acids. J gave up 7 bases and V 8 bases, and 15 bases lay outside the gene matches. CDR3: CASWARAGGLIGELFF. The CDR3 DNA sequence: TGTGCCAGTTGGGCGAGGGCGGGGGGATTGATCGGGGAGCTGTTTTTT.

The rearrangement joins TRBV5-1 to TRBJ2-2; D is possibly TRBD1 (6 bases). The V end was cut by 8 bases, the J end by 4 bases, with 15 bases between. Looked up from germline, CDR1 is SGHRS and CDR2 is YFSETQ. The CDR3 runs to 14 residues. The DNA of the CDR3 is TGCGCCAGTGTCCCGGACAGCCCCACCGGGGAGCTGTTTTTT. It codes for CASVPDSPTGELFF. Full variable domain (missing parts from reference TRBV5-1 and TRBJ2-2): KAGVTQTPRYLIKTRGQQVTLSCSPISGHRSVSWYQQTPGQGLQFLFEYFSETQRNKGNFPGRFSGRQFSNSRSEMNVSTLELGDSALYLCASVPDSPTGELFFGEGSRLTVL.

The V and J genes are TRBV21-1 and TRBJ2-7; the table's TRBD1 call for D was not verified on the DNA. TRBV21-1 is a recognized pseudogene. The CDR3 extends over 16 amino acids. CDR3: CASSSKEAGVAEEQYF. CDR3 sequence (DNA): TGTGCCAGCAGCTCAAAGGAGGCAGGGGTAGCTGAGGAGCAGTACTTC.

The genes are TRBV5-1 and TRBJ1-1, with D possibly being TRBD1 (5 bases). Germline CDR1 reads SGHRS; CDR2 reads YFSETQ. V lost 1 base and J lost 6, with 13 bases in between. The CDR3 contains 14 residues. CDR3 loop: CASSLITGIPEAFF. The CDR3, as DNA: TGCGCCAGCAGCTTGATCACAGGTATCCCTGAAGCTTTCTTT.

For the CDR3, the DNA is TGTGCCAGCAGCCAATCATCTAGCAATCAGCCCCAGCATTTT. Its protein product is CASSQSSSNQPQHF. This chain uses TRBV14 with TRBJ1-5; D is uncertain. Germline V CDR1 and CDR2: SGHDN, FVKESK. The V end lost 2 bases, the J end lost 0 bases, and 5 bases lay between the germline ends. This CDR3 region has 14 residues.

The chain recombines TRBV19 with TRBJ1-5, with 10 bases aligning to TRBD1. CDR1 is LNHDA, CDR2 SQIVND, per germline (reference sequence). V shed 5 bases, J shed 0 bases, and the junction held 7 bases outside the gene matches. The CDR3 is 17 amino acids. The DNA for the CDR3 is TGTGCCAGTAGTTCCCGAGGGACAGGGGCTAGCAATCAGCCCCAGCATTTT. It codes for CASSSRGTGASNQPQHF.

The rearrangement uses TRBV5-1 and TRBJ1-2; TRBD1 might be the D (6 bases). The V end lost 4 bases, the J end lost 6 bases, and 25 bases lay between the germline ends. Germline V lookup: CDR1 SGHRS, CDR2 YFSETQ. The CDR3 has 17 amino acids. The CDR3 region is CASSVGDNQRRADGYTF. CDR3 DNA sequence: TGCGCCAGCAGCGTCGGGGACAATCAACGCCGAGCGGATGGCTACACCTTC.

This clone was seen once. This rearrangement joins TRBV2 to TRBJ1-4; 7 positions match TRBD1. With V trimmed by 4 bases and J by 7 bases, 12 bases remained unmatched. Germline V gives CDR1 SNHLY, CDR2 FYNNEI. This CDR3 contains 16 residues. This CDR3 is CASSAPPGQSFEKLFF. DNA of the CDR3: TGTGCCAGCAGTGCACCACCGGGACAGTCCTTTGAAAAACTGTTTTTT.

V is TRBV18 and J is TRBJ2-3; D uncertain. The CDR3 extends over 14 amino acids. Trimming cost V 1 base and J 2 bases, with 7 bases left between them. Germline lookup yields CDR1 KGHSH and CDR2 LQKENI. CDR3 in DNA: TGTGCCAGCTCACCACGGGCAGCCACAGATACGCAGTATTTT. The encoded protein is CASSPRAATDTQYF.

The V call is TRBV7-6, the J call TRBJ1-5; no clear D gene. The CDR3 extends over 16 amino acids. Germline CDR1 is SGHVS and CDR2 is FNYEAQ. V lost 1 base, J lost 0 bases, and 10 bases lay in between. CDR3 residues: CASSLDTVFSNQPQHF. CDR3 DNA: TGTGCCAGCAGCTTAGATACAGTATTTAGCAATCAGCCCCAGCATTTT.

The chain combines TRBV5-6 with TRBJ2-3; a weak D match, TRBD2 (6 bases). V shed 7 bases and J shed 6 bases, with 6 bases lying between them. CDR1 SGHDT and CDR2 YYEEEE come from the germline V gene. CDR3 length equals 10 residues. The chain's CDR3 is CASGRDTQYF. DNA for the CDR3: TGTGCCAGCGGGAGGGATACGCAGTATTTT. Combining the CDR3 with reference TRBV5-6 and TRBJ2-3 gives the whole variable domain DAGVTQSPTHLIKTRGQQVTLRCSPKSGHDTVSWYQQALGQGPQFIFQYYEEEERQRGNFPDRFSGHQFPNYSSELNVNALLLGDSALYLCASGRDTQYFGPGTRLTVL.

CDR3 loop: CASTGTSRTGELFF. CDR3 DNA: TGTGCCAGCACCGGGACTAGCCGCACCGGGGAGCTGTTTTTT. The V call is TRBV6-6, the J call TRBJ2-2; TRBD2 aligns across 9 bases. V dropped 7 bases and J dropped 4; count of bases not matched to a gene: 4. From germline, CDR1 is MNHNY and CDR2 SVGAGI (reference sequence). This CDR3 has 14 residues.

This chain connects TRBV7-8 to TRBJ1-5; 7 positions match TRBD1. The CDR3 has 14 residues. Trimming at V came to 5 bases and at J to 7 bases, leaving 8 bases not matched to a gene. CDR1 is SGHVS, CDR2 FQNEAQ, per germline. CDR3 residues: CASSSNRGDQPQHF. Here the CDR3 DNA reads TGTGCCAGCAGCAGCAACAGGGGAGACCAGCCCCAGCATTTT.

This chain links TRBV24-1 with TRBJ2-3; possible D gene TRBD1, 5 bases. Germline CDR1 is KGHDR and CDR2 is SFDVKD. The CDR3 has 13 amino acids. Trimming took off 4 bases at V and 9 bases at J, with 13 bases between the two ends. In nucleotides, the CDR3 is TGTGCCACCAGTGACGGTTCACAGGCAACGCAGTATTTT. This translates into CATSDGSQATQYF.

The table lists this clone with many counts. This sequence joins TRBV6-1 and TRBJ2-7; unclear D gene. The V end was cut by 1 base, the J end by 1 base, with 8 bases between. In germline, CDR1 is MNHNS, CDR2 SASEGT. This CDR3 has 14 amino acids. Here the CDR3 DNA reads TGTGCCAGCAGTGAAGGGGCTTTATCCTACGAGCAGTACGTC. Its protein product is CASSEGALSYEQYV.

The chain has TRBV27 and TRBJ2-7, with D maybe TRBD1 (5 bases). Trimming cost V 1 base and J 4 bases, with 8 bases left between them. CDR3 size: 13 residues. The germline V gene encodes CDR1 MNHEY and CDR2 SMNVEV (reference sequence). The CDR3 DNA follows: TGTGCCAGCAGTTTATTTCCAGGGTACGAGCAGTACTTC. Its translation: CASSLFPGYEQYF.

The chain combines TRBV3-1 (or the pseudogene TRBV3-2) with TRBJ1-6; 7 bases fit TRBD1. J was trimmed by 10 bases and V by 4 bases; bases with no gene match: 10. This CDR3 has 15 amino acids. Germline V gene lookup returns CDR1 LGHDT and CDR2 YNNKEL (reference sequence). CDR3 coding DNA: TGTGCCAGCAGCCCCCGACAGGGAGTAGGATCACCCCTCCACTTT. As protein: CASSPRQGVGSPLHF.

J is TRBJ1-2 and V is TRBV28; 9 bases line up with TRBD1. Trimming cost V 6 bases and J 7 bases; bases outside gene matches: 6. Germline values: CDR1 MDHEN, CDR2 SYDVKM. The CDR3 has 13 amino acids. The CDR3 reads CASSGDRVGGYTF. CDR3 coding DNA: TGTGCCAGCAGCGGGGACAGGGTAGGTGGCTACACCTTC.

Only one count was recorded for this clone. This sequence joins TRBV7-2 and TRBJ2-7; D may be TRBD2 (6 bases). The germline V and J ends were trimmed by 2 bases and 1 base, with 18 bases remaining between them. The CDR3 has 17 residues. Germline CDR1 SGHTA, CDR2 FQGNSA. The CDR3 DNA sequence: TGTGCCAGCAGCTTATCTTTCCATACGGGAGCATCCTACGAGCAGTACTTC. It specifies CASSLSFHTGASYEQYF.

The chain links TRBV3-1 (or the pseudogene TRBV3-2) to TRBJ2-1; weak D call: TRBD2 (6 bases). V was trimmed by 4 bases and J by 8 bases, leaving 15 bases between them. CDR1 is LGHDT and CDR2 is YNNKEL in the germline V gene (reference sequence). This CDR3 region has 14 residues. In DNA form, the CDR3 reads TGTGCCAGCAGCCCGCTACTAGCAGGGTATGAGCAGTTCTTC. Translating it yields CASSPLLAGYEQFF.

This clone was counted only a few times. The genes are TRBV19 and TRBJ1-6, with 10 bases lining up with TRBD1. V shed 6 bases and J 7 bases; nucleotides not matched to a gene: 6. CDR3 length equals 15 residues. CDR1 is LNHDA, CDR2 SQIVND, per germline (reference sequence). CDR3 residues: CASRSGQGVNSPLHF. CDR3 DNA: TGTGCCAGTAGAAGCGGACAGGGGGTCAATTCACCCCTCCACTTT.

The chain carries TRBV6-4 and TRBJ2-3; D remains unclear. Trimming took off 6 bases at V and 0 bases at J, with 7 bases between the two ends. Germline V lookup: CDR1 MRHNA, CDR2 SNTAGT. CDR3 length equals 13 residues. DNA of the CDR3: TGTGCCAGCAGGCCGAGTAGCACAGATACGCAGTATTTT. It encodes CASRPSSTDTQYF.

Here the CDR3 DNA reads TGTGCCAGCAGTGAAGGTTACAGGGGGACAGGATCTGGAAACACCATATATTTT. It encodes CASSEGYRGTGSGNTIYF. The chain couples TRBV6-1 to TRBJ1-3; 8 positions match TRBD1. The CDR3 is made up of 18 amino acids. Germline CDR1 MNHNS, CDR2 SASEGT. V was clipped by 1 base and J by 1 base; unmatched bases: 9.